These T cell receptor beta chains were read from a single sample in a study of blood T cell repertoires in COVID-19. The repertoire was sequenced with immunoSEQ multiplex PCR; TCRdb's copy has only in-frame clones and lacks some. The data hold under 200,000 clones, with about 91% observed a single time. Sample: PBMCs or T cells enriched from blood (not recorded which). The receptors come from a woman aged 18 to 35 who had recovered from COVID-19. CDR3s include the opening cysteine and the closing phenylalanine or tryptophan. A D gene is named only where the DNA matches it firmly.

d_call,cdr3_length,v_call,j_call,cdr3_nt,cdr3_aa
NA,15,TRBV7-3,TRBJ1-5,TGTGCCAGCAGCTTAATAGGACAGTTCAATCAGCCCCAGCATTTT,CASSLIGQFNQPQHF
TRBD2,15,TRBV5-6,TRBJ2-7,TGTGCCAGCAGTTCTTTAGCGGGAGCGTACTACGAGCAGTACTTC,CASSSLAGAYYEQYF
NA,13,TRBV5-6,TRBJ2-7,TGTGCCAGTGCGGAGGGGGGGCGGTACGAGCAGTACTTC,CASAEGGRYEQYF
NA,19,TRBV28,TRBJ2-7,TGTGCCAGCAGTTTATCCCAGGGGGGAGTAGCGGAAGTACGCTACGAGCAGTACTTC,CASSLSQGGVAEVRYEQYF
TRBD1,16,TRBV27,TRBJ2-7,TGTGCCAGCAGTTTAGTCGTGATCGACAGGGTCTACGAGCAGTACTTC,CASSLVVIDRVYEQYF
TRBD2,15,TRBV7-2,TRBJ2-1,TGTGCCAGCAGCGACTCCCTAGCGGGAGCCAATGAGCAGTTCTTC,CASSDSLAGANEQFF
NA,13,TRBV27,TRBJ1-5,TGTGCCAGCAGATTGACAGCACTCCAGCCCCAGCATTTT,CASRLTALQPQHF
TRBD2,17,TRBV28,TRBJ2-7,TGTGCCAGCAGGAGGCCTTCCAGGACTAGCTGGCTAAACGAGCAGTACTTC,CASRRPSRTSWLNEQYF
TRBD2,15,TRBV15,TRBJ2-1,TGTGCCACCAGCAGAGGGGGGACTAGCGGCAATGAGCAGTTCTTC,CATSRGGTSGNEQFF
TRBD1,15,TRBV28,TRBJ1-1,TGTGCCAGCAGTCGGACAGGGTTGGGGGGCACTGAAGCTTTCTTT,CASSRTGLGGTEAFF
TRBD2,18,TRBV2,TRBJ2-3,TGTGCCAGCAGTGATCTAGCGGAGATATCCACTAGCACAGATACGCAGTATTTT,CASSDLAEISTSTDTQYF
NA,13,TRBV19,TRBJ1-4,TGTGCCACCGACTTGGCAACTAATGAAAAACTGTTTTTT,CATDLATNEKLFF
TRBD2,18,TRBV5-1,TRBJ2-3,TGCGCCAGCAGCGATCCACTAGCGGGAGGGCCTTGGGGAGATACGCAGTATTTT,CASSDPLAGGPWGDTQYF
TRBD2,15,TRBV28,TRBJ2-1,TGTGCCAGCAGTTTTCGCCTAGCGGGAGGAGGTGAGCAGTTCTTC,CASSFRLAGGGEQFF
NA,14,TRBV13,TRBJ2-5,TGTGCCAGCAGCTTAGCGACGGGGCAAGAGACCCAGTACTTC,CASSLATGQETQYF
NA,16,TRBV19,TRBJ2-2,TGTGCCAGTAGTGTCGCTAGCGTGATGGGCCCCGGGGAGCTGTTTTTT,CASSVASVMGPGELFF
NA,13,TRBV27,TRBJ2-1,TGTGCCAGCAGTGCAGGGGAATACAATGAGCAGTTCTTC,CASSAGEYNEQFF
NA,12,TRBV7-8,TRBJ1-1,TGTGCCAGCAGCTTATCCAGGGTGGAAGCTTTCTTT,CASSLSRVEAFF
TRBD2,15,TRBV10-3,TRBJ2-5,TGTGCCATCAGCGGTAGCGGGATTCGCGAGGAGACCCAGTACTTC,CAISGSGIREETQYF
TRBD2,15,TRBV28,TRBJ2-7,TGTGCCAGTTTCTCCCTGAGCGGGGGCTCCTACGAGCAGTACTTC,CASFSLSGGSYEQYF
TRBD1,21,TRBV3-1/TRBV3-2,TRBJ2-7,TGTGCCAGCAGCCAAGATATTGTGGGGACAGGGGGCAAGTGGGATCGGAACGAGCAGTACTTC,CASSQDIVGTGGKWDRNEQYF
TRBD1,14,TRBV30,TRBJ1-4,TGTGCCTGCAAACGTGACAGGGCCACTGAAAAACTGTTTTTT,CACKRDRATEKLFF
NA,22,TRBV11-3,TRBJ2-7,TGTGCCAGCAGCTCAGACCAGGGGGGTGTTCGGGACATCTACCATCCCACCTACGAGCAGTACTTC,CASSSDQGGVRDIYHPTYEQYF